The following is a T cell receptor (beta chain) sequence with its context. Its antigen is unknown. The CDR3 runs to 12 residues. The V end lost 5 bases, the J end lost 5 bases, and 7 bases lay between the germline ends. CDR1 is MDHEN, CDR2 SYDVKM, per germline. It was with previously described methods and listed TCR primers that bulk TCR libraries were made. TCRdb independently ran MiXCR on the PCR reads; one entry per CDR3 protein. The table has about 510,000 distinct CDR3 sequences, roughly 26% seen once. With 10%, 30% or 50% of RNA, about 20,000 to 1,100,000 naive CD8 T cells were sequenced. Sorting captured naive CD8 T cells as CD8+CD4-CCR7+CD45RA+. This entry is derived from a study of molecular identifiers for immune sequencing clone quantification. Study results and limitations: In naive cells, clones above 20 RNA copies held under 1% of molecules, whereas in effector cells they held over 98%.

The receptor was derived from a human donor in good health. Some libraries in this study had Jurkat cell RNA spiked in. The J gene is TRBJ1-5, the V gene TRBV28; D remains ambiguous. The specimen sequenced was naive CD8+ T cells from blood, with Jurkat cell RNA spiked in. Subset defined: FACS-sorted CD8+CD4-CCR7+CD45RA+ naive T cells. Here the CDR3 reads CASSDDDQPQHF. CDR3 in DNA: TGTGCCAGCAGTGACGACGATCAGCCCCAGCATTTT.